A single sample is the source of the 32 T cell receptor beta chains below, sequenced in a study of T cell responses to AZD1222 COVID-19 vaccine. Clones were read by immunoSEQ multiplex PCR, and TCRdb kept only the in-frame ones, dropping some. The repertoire consists of 90,000 to 100,000 clones, with approximately 84% occurring once and the leading ten covering 12% to 15%. The sample consisted of peripheral blood, taken 28 days after the second AZD1222 dose. Receptors originate from an adult who received the AZD1222 COVID-19 vaccine.

The gene calls are TRBV6-1 and TRBJ1-1; no clear D gene. V was trimmed by 2 bases and J by 3 bases, leaving 13 bases between them. CDR1 is MNHNS and CDR2 is SASEGT in the germline V gene. There are 15 residues in the CDR3. The chain's CDR3 is CASSELLASDTEAFF. In DNA form, the CDR3 reads TGTGCCAGCAGTGAACTACTGGCGTCAGACACTGAAGCTTTCTTT.

V gene TRBV3-1 (or the pseudogene TRBV3-2) combines with J gene TRBJ2-2; D may be TRBD2 (5 bases). The germline V gene encodes CDR1 LGHDT and CDR2 YNNKEL (reference sequence). Deletions cut 2 bases from V and 5 bases from J, with 15 bases between. This CDR3 contains 16 residues. CDR3: CASSQRRTRRTGELFF. CDR3 DNA sequence: TGTGCCAGCAGCCAAAGACGAACCAGGAGGACCGGGGAGCTGTTTTTT.

The CDR3 loop is CASSQGGAGDGYTF. As DNA, the CDR3 is TGCGCCAGCAGCCAAGGTGGGGCAGGGGATGGCTACACCTTC. The chain combines TRBV4-1 with TRBJ1-2; D possibly corresponds to TRBD1 (6 bases). The V and J ends lost 1 base and 6 bases respectively, with 12 bases between them. The V gene's germline CDR1 is MGHRA and CDR2 YSYEKL. The CDR3 covers 14 residues.

The J gene is TRBJ2-7, the V gene TRBV18; 9 bases agree with TRBD2. This CDR3 contains 15 residues. Trimming at V came to 2 bases and at J to 5 bases, leaving 7 bases not matched to a gene. Germline assignment: CDR1 KGHSH and CDR2 LQKENI. CDR3 in DNA: TGTGCCAGCTCACCAAAACTAGCGGGCGGTGACGAGCAGTACTTC. This encodes CASSPKLAGGDEQYF.

The chain employs TRBV6-4 and TRBJ2-1, with D perhaps matching TRBD1 or TRBD2 (6 bases each). In germline, CDR1 is MRHNA, CDR2 SNTAGT. CDR3 length: 15 residues. V was trimmed by 6 bases and J by 7 bases, leaving 19 bases between them. CDR3 sequence reads: CASSPQGGLSNEQFF. DNA for the CDR3: TGTGCCAGCAGCCCCCAAGGGGGGTTATCGAATGAGCAGTTCTTC.

This sequence joins TRBV11-3 and TRBJ1-1; no reliable D call. The CDR3 loop spans 13 amino acids. The germline V and J ends were trimmed by 6 bases and 2 bases, with 10 bases remaining between them. The germline CDR1 and CDR2 sequences are SGHNT and YENEEA. DNA for the CDR3: TGTGCCAGCAGTCTAGGGATTAACACTGAAGCTTTCTTT. It specifies CASSLGINTEAFF. Full variable domain (outside the CDR3, taken from reference TRBV11-3 and TRBJ1-1): EAGVVQSPRYKIIEKKQPVAFWCNPISGHNTLYWYLQNLGQGPELLIRYENEEAVDDSQLPKDRFSAERLKGVDSTLKIQPAELGDSAVYLCASSLGINTEAFFGQGTRLTVV.

This chain links TRBV5-1 with TRBJ1-1, with 7 nucleotides matching TRBD1. Losses at the gene ends were 4 bases for V and 1 base for J; bases not matched to a gene: 4. The CDR3 runs 14 residues. Looked up from germline, CDR1 is SGHRS and CDR2 is YFSETQ. The CDR3 sequence: CASSQGTANTEAFF. The CDR3 DNA sequence: TGCGCCAGCAGCCAAGGGACAGCGAACACTGAAGCTTTCTTT.

This chain connects TRBV9 to TRBJ1-1; 8 nucleotides align to TRBD1. The CDR3 covers 15 residues. Germline lookup yields CDR1 SGDLS and CDR2 YYNGEE. The trim removed 3 bases at V and 4 bases at J, leaving 8 bases unmatched. The CDR3 sequence is CASSAGQVGGTEAFF. The CDR3 DNA is TGTGCCAGCAGCGCGGGACAGGTGGGGGGCACTGAAGCTTTCTTT.

This clone appeared a few times. The chain carries TRBV7-8 and TRBJ1-4; 7 bases align to TRBD1. Trimming took 4 bases from V and 8 from J; bases not matched to a gene: 10. CDR1 is SGHVS, CDR2 FQNEAQ, per germline. The CDR3 is 15 residues long. This CDR3 is CASSSRQGPVEKLFF. CDR3 DNA: TGTGCCAGCAGCTCAAGACAGGGCCCGGTCGAAAAACTGTTTTTT.

The chain has TRBV5-1 and TRBJ1-1; a possible D gene is TRBD1 (6 bases). V shed 0 bases and J shed 4 bases, with 16 bases lying between them. The CDR3 has 16 residues. Germline V gene lookup returns CDR1 SGHRS and CDR2 YFSETQ. CDR3 sequence reads: CASSLEFRGVSTEAFF. The CDR3 DNA follows: TGCGCCAGCAGCTTGGAATTCAGGGGAGTGAGCACTGAAGCTTTCTTT.

In this sample, this clone turned up once. The rearrangement links TRBV11-3 to TRBJ2-1, with D possibly being TRBD2 (6 bases). CDR1 and CDR2 from the germline V gene are SGHNT and YENEEA. CDR3 size: 15 residues. The germline V and J ends were trimmed by 3 bases and 6 bases, with 15 bases remaining between them. CDR3: CASSFSASAFNEQFF. The DNA for the CDR3 is TGTGCCAGCAGCTTCTCTGCTAGCGCGTTCAATGAGCAGTTCTTC.

This clone was detected a few times. The rearrangement uses TRBV7-9 and TRBJ1-2; weak D call: TRBD1 (5 bases). Trimming pared 3 bases from V and 3 bases from J, leaving 11 bases between. This CDR3 region has 14 residues. Germline V gives CDR1 SEHNR, CDR2 FQNEAQ (reference sequence). CDR3 bases: TGTGCCAGCAGCTTTGGGGGAGTGGACTATGGCTACACCTTC. It translates to CASSFGGVDYGYTF.

J is TRBJ2-2 and V is TRBV18, with D perhaps given as TRBD1 or TRBD2 (5 bases each). The V end lost 4 bases, the J end lost 6 bases, and 9 bases lay between the germline ends. CDR3 length equals 13 residues. Germline CDR1 and CDR2: KGHSH and LQKENI. The CDR3 spells CASSRGDAGELFF. As DNA, the CDR3 is TGTGCCAGCTCACGAGGGGACGCCGGGGAGCTGTTTTTT.

The chain is built from TRBV19 and TRBJ2-2; 8 bases are a match to TRBD1. V lost 5 bases to trimming and J lost 1 base; unmatched junction nucleotides: 9. The CDR3 covers 17 residues. Germline V gene sequence: CDR1 LNHDA, CDR2 SQIVND (reference sequence). The CDR3 nucleotides are TGTGCCAGTAGTGTCATACCCGGGACAGGGAACACCGGGGAGCTGTTTTTT. It specifies CASSVIPGTGNTGELFF.

The V gene is TRBV6-2 or TRBV6-3, the J gene TRBJ2-7; D ambiguous. The germline V and J ends were trimmed by 6 bases and 0 bases, with 9 bases remaining between them. Germline V lookup: CDR1 MNHEY, CDR2 SVGEGT. This CDR3 is built from 13 residues. Written as DNA, the CDR3 is TGTGCCAGCAGCGACCCAGACTCCTACGAGCAGTACTTC. Residues: CASSDPDSYEQYF.

This chain joins TRBV27 and TRBJ1-5; D call uncertain. Germline values: CDR1 MNHEY, CDR2 SMNVEV (reference sequence). The CDR3 has 12 residues. V was cut by 6 bases and J by 10 bases, with 13 bases left in between. The CDR3 bases are TGTGCCAGCAGCCCCCCTCGCGGCCCCCAGCATTTT. Translated, it gives CASSPPRGPQHF.

This sequence joins TRBV10-3 and TRBJ1-2; a possible D gene is TRBD1 (5 bases). From germline, CDR1 is ENHRY and CDR2 SYGVKD. The V end lost 2 bases, the J end lost 5 bases, and 9 bases lay between the germline ends. The CDR3 runs to 13 residues. CDR3 sequence: CAISEGGRYGYTF. CDR3 in DNA: TGTGCCATCAGTGAGGGGGGGAGGTATGGCTACACCTTC.

The rearrangement joins TRBV3-1 (or the pseudogene TRBV3-2) to TRBJ2-1; 7 nucleotides match TRBD2. Germline trimming cut 2 bases from V and 6 bases from J; bases unmatched to any gene: 7. CDR3 length: 15 amino acids. The germline CDR1 and CDR2 sequences are LGHDT and YNNKEL (reference sequence). The CDR3 loop is CASSQLLGGGNEQFF. Written as DNA, the CDR3 is TGTGCCAGCAGCCAACTACTTGGGGGGGGCAATGAGCAGTTCTTC.

This clone was picked up a small number of times. The rearrangement uses TRBV27 and TRBJ1-2, with D maybe TRBD1 (6 bases). Trimming pared 6 bases from V and 5 bases from J, leaving 25 bases between. Germline assignment: CDR1 MNHEY and CDR2 SMNVEV (reference sequence). This CDR3 has 17 amino acids. The CDR3 sequence: CASRSSGTPTPLYGYTF. CDR3 sequence (DNA): TGTGCCAGCAGATCATCTGGGACACCGACTCCCCTATATGGCTACACCTTC.

Notes on this clone: The conserved phenylalanine or tryptophan is not found at the CDR3 terminus, so this likely reflects a read error. The DNA is left out, because the CDR3 cannot be placed on it with certainty; the CDR3 is given as TCRdb lists it. The chain employs TRBV21-1 and TRBJ1-2. TRBV21-1 is designated a pseudogene. The CDR3 adds up to 11 amino acids, both ends counted. The CDR3 here is CASSEGGRPIL.

The chain uses TRBV4-2 and TRBJ1-1; possible D gene TRBD1, 5 bases. The CDR3 sequence is 12 residues long. Trimming cost V 10 bases and J 2 bases, with 11 bases left between them. Germline assignment: CDR1 LGHNA and CDR2 YNFKEQ. CDR3 protein: CAKGVVNTEAFF. The CDR3 nucleotides are TGTGCCAAAGGGGTGGTAAACACTGAAGCTTTCTTT.

The CDR3 DNA reads as TGCAGTGCTCAGCACCAAGAGACCCAGTACTTC. It specifies CSAQHQETQYF. V usage is TRBV20-1 and J usage is TRBJ2-5, with D unclear. V lost 5 bases to trimming and J lost 0 bases, with 4 bases between them. The CDR3 length is 11 residues. Germline loops: CDR1 DFQATT, CDR2 SNEGSKA (reference sequence).

The chain combines TRBV30 with TRBJ1-2; D is uncertain. There are 12 residues in the CDR3. V was trimmed by 2 bases and J by 4 bases, leaving 8 bases between them. The germline gives CDR1 GTSNPN, CDR2 SVGIG (reference sequence). CDR3 DNA: TGTGCCTGGAGTCTAGGTTTCTATGGCTACACCTTC. Amino acids: CAWSLGFYGYTF. Supplemented by reference TRBV30 and TRBJ1-2, the full variable domain reads SQTIHQWPATLVQPVGSPLSLECTVEGTSNPNLYWYRQAAGRGLQLLFYSVGIGQISSEVPQNLSASRPQDRQFILSSKKLLLSDSGFYLCAWSLGFYGYTFGSGTRLTVV.

V and J are TRBV7-9 and TRBJ1-2; a weak D match, TRBD1 (6 bases). Germline-derived CDR1 and CDR2 are SEHNR and FQNEAQ (reference sequence). V gave up 6 bases and J gave up 6 bases, with 23 bases separating them. The CDR3 spans 16 residues. The chain's CDR3 is CASRAPRYRAEDGYTF. CDR3 bases: TGTGCCAGCAGGGCCCCGCGGTACAGGGCCGAAGATGGCTACACCTTC.

The genes are TRBV6-2 or TRBV6-3 and TRBJ2-7; the D gene is possibly TRBD1 (6 bases). This CDR3 has 15 residues. Germline lookup yields CDR1 MNHEY and CDR2 SVGEGT. The V end lost 5 bases, the J end lost 3 bases, and 17 bases lay between the germline ends. The CDR3 region has the DNA TGTGCCAGCAGTCCCGAACAGGGTTCCCACTACGAGCAGTACTTC. Protein sequence: CASSPEQGSHYEQYF.

V is TRBV28 and J is TRBJ2-1; tentatively, D is TRBD1 or TRBD2 (5 bases each). Between the trimmed V and J ends, which lost 6 bases and 0 bases, there was a span of 12 bases. Per the germline V gene, CDR1 is MDHEN and CDR2 is SYDVKM. There are 15 residues in the CDR3. The CDR3 region is CASREWGSSYNEQFF. DNA of the CDR3: TGTGCCAGCAGAGAGTGGGGGAGCTCCTACAATGAGCAGTTCTTC.

The rearrangement links TRBV7-2 to TRBJ1-1; maybe TRBD1 (6 bases). The V end was cut by 3 bases, the J end by 4 bases, with 12 bases between. This CDR3 region has 14 residues. Germline CDR1 SGHTA, CDR2 FQGNSA. The CDR3 DNA reads as TGTGCCAGCAGCTTTACCCCACAGGGCACTGAAGCTTTCTTT. Amino acids: CASSFTPQGTEAFF. Looking up the rest from reference TRBV7-2 and TRBJ1-1 gives the full variable domain: GAGVSQSPSNKVTEKGKDVELRCDPISGHTALYWYRQSLGQGLEFLIYFQGNSAPDKSGLPSDRFSAERTGGSVSTLTIQRTQQEDSAVYLCASSFTPQGTEAFFGQGTRLTVV.

The chain couples TRBV7-2 to TRBJ2-7, with no clear D. V was pared by 5 bases and J by 3 bases, with 5 bases between. Germline V gives CDR1 SGHTA, CDR2 FQGNSA. The CDR3 has 11 residues. The chain's CDR3 is CASSPIYEQYF. The CDR3 DNA follows: TGTGCCAGCAGCCCAATCTACGAGCAGTACTTC.

The rearrangement joins TRBV6-2 or TRBV6-3 to TRBJ2-3, with 8 bases that match TRBD2. The CDR3 spans 17 residues. CDR1 and CDR2 (germline): MNHEY, SVGEGT. The V and J ends lost 1 base and 0 bases, in that order; junction bases with no gene match: 6. For the CDR3, the DNA is TGTGCCAGCAGTTACTTCACTAGCGGAACTAGCACAGATACGCAGTATTTT. Amino acid sequence: CASSYFTSGTSTDTQYF.

This rearrangement joins TRBV12-3 or TRBV12-4 to TRBJ2-7, with D possibly matching TRBD2 (7 bases). CDR3 length: 13 residues. The germline V and J ends were trimmed by 4 bases and 5 bases, with 12 bases remaining between them. The CDR3 DNA is TGTGCCAGCAGTTGGGGGGGCTGGGACGAGCAGTACTTC. Amino acid sequence: CASSWGGWDEQYF.

The chain carries TRBV20-1 and TRBJ2-5; no reliable D call. Trimming shortened V by 3 bases and J by 7 bases, and 6 bases separated the two germline ends. From germline, CDR1 is DFQATT and CDR2 SNEGSKA (reference sequence). The CDR3 runs to 10 residues. CDR3 nucleotides: TGCAGTGCTAGTTTTCGGACCCAGTACTTC. Translation: CSASFRTQYF.

The chain combines TRBV23-1 with TRBJ1-1; D gene uncertain. TRBV23-1 belongs to the ORF category, with a function that is uncertain. Trimming stripped 9 bases from V and 0 bases from J, with 14 bases between. The CDR3 has 14 residues. The CDR3 region is CAREVWCMNTEAFF. For the CDR3, the DNA is TGCGCCAGGGAAGTTTGGTGCATGAACACTGAAGCTTTCTTT.